This T cell receptor beta chain was sequenced for a study of cytomegalovirus exposure and HLA in healthy donors (TCRdb year 2017). With regard to the full study: An earlier analysis of roughly 630 of the donors reported roughly 270 Gb of sequence data and about 100 million unique TCR beta sequences from roughly 200 million T cells. Every repertoire in the discovery cohort had been generated on one and the same sequencing platform. Alongside the repertoire data, information on donor age, sex, ethnicity and CMV serostatus was compiled. To predict cytomegalovirus infection status, the study brought together high-throughput TCR immunosequencing, statistical association of individual TCRs with disease status, and machine learning. The aim of the study was to test whether cataloging public T cell receptors could identify signatures of past pathogen exposure. An early release covering approximately 600 HLA-typed donors comprised 300 to 350 gigabases of sequencing data and roughly 86 million unique TCR sequences. Class I and class II HLA loci were covered by the typing at four-digit resolution. Of the 300 to 500 genotyped donors, 75% to 85% were placed in the genetic ancestry cluster associated with self-reported Caucasian donors. In a later analysis, previously published TCR beta repertoires from roughly 710 donors were re-analyzed and high-resolution HLA genotyping was added so that TCR occurrence patterns could be studied. A later genetic analysis took genome-wide SNP genotypes for about 65% of the 666 donors and used that subset as a discovery cohort. Five DR-DQ haplotypes were handled as single units for association and clustering, since linkage in the cohort was strong. The number of typed donors differed by locus: roughly 620-640 for A, B, C, DRB1 and DQB1; 522 for DQA1; around 610 for DPA1; and roughly 490 for DPB1. Besides the first cohort of roughly 640 subjects, a separate validation cohort made up of 120 different subjects was used. The study profiled the T cell repertoires of approximately 700 subjects by immunosequencing and related them to cytomegalovirus serostatus. Among roughly 370 genotyped donors of the cohort, an average of around 240,000 unique TCR beta nucleotide sequences were sequenced per donor, roughly 18% of them non-productive. An earlier analysis of 450 to 750 of the donors used high-throughput TCR beta sequencing to judge whether each TCR beta V gene segment behaved as functional or pseudogenic. Rather than using new phenotypic data, the later analysis identified candidate immune exposures from TCR beta sequences and from how often those sequences occurred across donors. What the study reported, not specific to this receptor: In vitro tests confirmed that a few of the cytomegalovirus-associated TCR beta chains recognize cytomegalovirus antigens. Compared with equally common non-associated chains, HLA-associated TCR beta chains in a later analysis were more clonally expanded and had lower generation probabilities. In a later genetic analysis, fewer N-insertions in productive TCRs were reported among donors in an Asian-associated ancestry cluster than the roughly 700-donor mean. Most TCR sequences were observed very rarely across donors, whereas some public TCRs were present in many individuals. Cytomegalovirus status was reported to be diagnosed by the classifier with high specificity and sensitivity in both the original and validation cohorts. In a later analysis, several top co-occurrence clusters were reported to appear linked to parvovirus B19, influenza, CMV and Epstein-Barr virus. Only TCR beta chains were sequenced in this cohort, and the absence of alpha or paired-chain data limited detectable features. A later analysis found that TCR association rates varied across HLA loci, with DRB1 alleles showing the most associated TCRs and HLA-C alleles the fewest. It was suggested by the authors that the approach could potentially be generalized to other disease states and immunological phenotypes. Strong co-occurrence of HLA alleles, especially DR and DQ, made assigning TCR associations to individual alleles difficult. The only immune exposure information available for the cohort was CMV serostatus. Because HLA typing was unavailable for some donors at each locus, only the typed subset was used in association tests. A later genetic analysis associated a missense DCLRE1C variant with V-gene and J-gene trimming of TCR beta chains, and an independent cohort replicated the association. The study gave a list of more than 150 TCR beta chains associated with cytomegalovirus. A cluster of highly shared sequence variants was judged likely to represent a technical artifact of the sequencing pipeline. A later analysis found that most CMV-associated TCR beta chains appeared HLA-restricted, with HLA associations seemingly driven largely by CMV exposure. Some IMGT-functional V segments, including TRBV6-2 and TRBV6-3, could not be distinguished by the 87-base-pair reads and were therefore excluded. In a later analysis, some 18,000 TCR beta sequences were associated with specific HLA alleles at a false discovery rate of 0.05. An earlier analysis of some 560 of the donors showed that most TCR beta V segments appeared in productive rearrangements either about 90% or about 30% of the time, which broadly matched IMGT annotations. Roughly uniform sequencing depth across donors was assumed in presence/absence analyses, although this assumption may not hold. A further reported finding was that TCR beta sequences accurately predicted the HLA-A and HLA-B alleles for most subjects in the first cohort. Because counts were too low, about 15 rarely observed V segments, including chromosome 9 orphons, were left out of the earlier analysis of about 500 of the donors. Linkage disequilibrium might explain the correlated functional status among segregating V segments, but an unknown experimental factor could not be excluded.

Library creation used the immunoSEQ multiplex PCR assay. The multiplex PCR relied on a mix of 60 forward primers for TCR Vbeta segments and 13 reverse primers for TCR Jbeta segments. A multiplex PCR assay on genomic DNA amplified the CDR3 region of rearranged TCR beta genes. On the Illumina HiSeq System, the amplified TCR beta libraries were sequenced as 87-base-pair reads. Regarding the original processing steps: In a later analysis, approximately 74 million unique TCR beta chains were counted across the approximately 640 repertoires, and roughly 9.9 million of these chains were shared by at least two donors. Raw reads were error-corrected and collapsed into unique sequences with a nearest-neighbor algorithm that merged closely related sequences to remove PCR and sequencing errors. Alignment of CDR3 sequences to IMGT reference sequences was used to assign V, D and J gene segments. Each retained sequence needed at least a six-nucleotide match to both a V gene segment and a J gene segment. Rearrangements were called productive when the CDR3 lacked stop codons and stayed in frame with V and J; all others were non-productive. Following IMGT convention, CDR3 was defined as the stretch from the second conserved V-encoded cysteine to the conserved J-encoded phenylalanine. The earlier analysis of around 640 of the donors excluded sequences that lacked an unambiguous match to a single V gene segment. An earlier analysis of about 600 of the donors called V segments functional above 56.7% productive rearrangements and segregating when the between-donor standard deviation exceeded 5%. A statistical classification framework was developed to diagnose cytomegalovirus status using the catalog of TCR beta chain sequences. A later analysis assigned V and J genes by comparing TCR nucleotide sequences with IMGT/GENE-DB human TR gene sequences. In a later analysis, CDR3 sequences and most-parsimonious VDJ recombination scenarios were assigned using the TCRdist pipeline. In a later analysis, each TCR beta chain was defined by its CDR3 amino acid sequence together with its V-gene family, and reads without a unique V-gene family were excluded. To address suspected cross-contamination and a sequencing artifact, a later analysis removed approximately 590 highly shared, low-generation-probability nucleotide sequences. In a later analysis, a clonal expansion index for each public chain was calculated from normalized within-repertoire ranks of inferred template counts. In a later analysis, generation probabilities were computed using a VDJ recombination model fitted to out-of-frame rearrangements, and the results were checked against IGoR. A later analysis scored TCR-TCR, TCR-HLA and TCR-CMV co-occurrence with hypergeometric tests, applying a repertoire-size bias correction to TCR pairs. False discovery rates were estimated in a later analysis by permuting HLA or CMV assignments 20 times. In a later analysis, co-occurring TCRs were grouped using DBSCAN, and TCRdist sequence similarity was added for clustering within HLA-allele-positive subsets. Repertoires with fewer than 30,000 or more than 120,000 public chains were left out of co-occurrence clustering, as were about five repertoires with anomalous nucleotide sharing. Sourced from immuneACCESS, this table was stored by TCRdb with only in-frame sequences that have V and J called. A share of the clones is absent; for the studies checked, an unresolved V gene accounts for under half, and the remainder has no known explanation. V and J calls and clone size are given by that table; D and trimming were obtained from the DNA. This sample lists a few hundred thousand clones; approximately 82% were detected once. The ten largest clones represent 7% to 9% of the sample.

V and J are trimmed by 4 bases and 4 bases, and the gene matches miss 1 base of the junction. The CDR3, from cysteine to phenylalanine, totals 12 residues. CDR3 DNA is the only sequence kept; it has 36 bases, read in frame from the first base. CDR1 SQVTM and CDR2 ANQGSEA were looked up in the germline V gene. The cohort comprised 710 or so healthy bone marrow donors. At the time of sampling, every cohort member was nominally healthy, though immune exposures that went unrecorded were likely present. The donor was CMV seropositive and was included in the group of 290 or so seropositive cohort members. Each donor provided a peripheral blood sample, and peripheral blood mononuclear cells were used for TCR beta sequencing. The Qiagen DNeasy Blood Extraction Kit was used to extract genomic DNA from the blood cell samples. A note on this clone: The antigen it binds to is not known. One base away there is no much larger clone; base qualities are not given.

This receptor was taken from a woman aged 55-69 years in good health and CMV-seropositive. Sequencing was carried out using PBMCs. The rearrangement combines TRBV29-1 with TRBJ1-5, with 7 bases matching TRBD1. The CDR3 sequence is CSVGQGNQPQHF. The nucleotides are TGCAGCGTTGGACAGGGAAATCAGCCCCAGCATTTT.